Below are 14 T cell receptor beta chains sequenced from a single sample in a study of T-cell reconstitution after alpha-beta-depleted transplantation in children listed by TCRdb under 2016. Library preparation used PCR. The sequencer listed for this sample is Illumina HiSeq 2500. TCR libraries were prepared with molecular barcoding, using unique molecular identifiers to normalize TCRbeta repertoire quantification. TCRdb trimmed the raw reads at Q25, called clones with MiXCR and kept productive beta chains. Each CDR3 protein gets just one entry, which takes the most common genes and DNA from the rows behind it. This sample has some 200,000 distinct CDR3 sequences in its table, and around 9.7% of those were observed once. The top ten clones comprise less than 6% of the sample. Material: PBMCs from the stem cell graft donor, obtained from the stem cell graft. These TCRs come from a human donor who donated a stem cell graft to a child with SCID.

This clonotype has ten or more counts. The chain carries TRBV29-1 and TRBJ2-1, with 7 bases aligning to TRBD1. V was clipped by 7 bases and J by 5 bases; unmatched bases: 8. CDR1 SQVTM and CDR2 ANQGSEA come from the germline V gene. The CDR3 sequence is 13 residues long. The CDR3 sequence: CSAQGDVDNEQFF. CDR3 nucleotide sequence: TGCAGCGCCCAGGGGGACGTGGACAATGAGCAGTTCTTC.

Ten or more counts support this clonotype. The chain links TRBV2 to TRBJ1-2; D might be TRBD1 (5 bases). CDR1 is SNHLY, CDR2 FYNNEI, per germline. V gave up 3 bases and J gave up 4 bases, with 12 bases separating them. This CDR3 is built from 14 residues. CDR3 sequence: CASSEGGFGYGYTF. The CDR3 bases are TGTGCCAGCAGTGAGGGGGGGTTCGGCTATGGCTACACCTTC.

This clonotype was recorded many times. The chain is built from TRBV12-3 or TRBV12-4 and TRBJ1-6; the D gene is possibly TRBD1 (5 bases). This CDR3 spans 12 amino acids. Trimming took off 6 bases at V and 10 bases at J, with 10 bases between the two ends. The DNA of the CDR3 is TGTGCCAGCAGCTTCGGGGGATCACCCCTCCACTTT. This encodes CASSFGGSPLHF.

This clonotype was counted at least ten times. CDR3 bases: TGTGCCAGCAGCTTCAGGGTGGAGACCCAGTACTTC. It encodes CASSFRVETQYF. This rearrangement joins TRBV11-1 to TRBJ2-5, with D maybe TRBD1 (5 bases). CDR3 length: 12 amino acids. Trimming took off 3 bases at V and 5 bases at J, with 7 bases between the two ends. Germline-derived CDR1 and CDR2 are SGHAT and FQDESV (reference sequence).

This clonotype was detected many times. This chain connects TRBV5-1 to TRBJ2-2; 10 bases line up with TRBD1. This CDR3 has 17 residues. CDR1 and CDR2 from the germline V gene are SGHRS and YFSETQ. With V trimmed by 2 bases and J by 7 bases, 11 bases remained unmatched. The DNA for the CDR3 is TGCGCCAGCAGCTTCTCCAGGACAGGGGGAAGTAGCGGGGAGCTGTTTTTT. It codes for CASSFSRTGGSSGELFF.

This clonotype has ten or more counts. The chain recombines TRBV19 with TRBJ1-2; 12 bases align to TRBD1. The V segment lost 7 bases and the J segment 4 bases; nucleotides outside the gene matches: 7. The CDR3 loop spans 15 amino acids. Germline assignment: CDR1 LNHDA and CDR2 SQIVND (reference sequence). The CDR3 protein is CASTPGTGGSYGYTF. CDR3 bases: TGTGCCAGTACCCCCGGGACAGGGGGCAGCTATGGCTACACCTTC.

The table lists this clonotype with many counts. The chain combines TRBV29-1 with TRBJ1-2; D possibly corresponds to TRBD1 (6 bases). Germline CDR1 is SQVTM and CDR2 is ANQGSEA. The CDR3 is made up of 13 amino acids. Between the trimmed V and J ends, which lost 4 bases and 6 bases, there was a span of 15 bases. CDR3 in DNA: TGCAGCGTTGGGGGTGGGGGCCCCCATGGCTACACCTTC. This encodes CSVGGGGPHGYTF.

The table lists this clonotype with many counts. V is TRBV5-1 and J is TRBJ1-5; 12 positions match TRBD1. V trimming: 0 bases; J trimming: 7 bases; junction bases outside the gene matches: 2. Germline values: CDR1 SGHRS, CDR2 YFSETQ. The CDR3 totals 15 residues. This CDR3 is CASSLEGQGAQPQHF. DNA of the CDR3: TGCGCCAGCAGCTTGGAGGGACAGGGGGCACAGCCCCAGCATTTT.

V usage is TRBV2 and J usage is TRBJ2-2; 10 bases fit TRBD2. The CDR3 totals 15 residues. J lost 4 bases, V lost 5 bases, and 4 bases had no gene match. Germline CDR1 is SNHLY and CDR2 is FYNNEI. CDR3 sequence: CASSWTSGFTGELFF. In DNA form, the CDR3 reads TGTGCCAGCAGTTGGACTAGCGGTTTCACCGGGGAGCTGTTTTTT.

In this sample, this clonotype turned up many times. The chain employs TRBV20-1 and TRBJ2-5, with 7 bases identical to TRBD2. The germline V gene has CDR1 DFQATT and CDR2 SNEGSKA (reference sequence). This CDR3 contains 18 residues. Trimming removed 0 bases from V and 4 bases from J; junction bases left unmatched: 17. CDR3 residues: CSARDQETSLVIAETQYF. The CDR3 DNA reads as TGCAGTGCTAGAGATCAGGAGACTAGCCTTGTGATTGCAGAGACCCAGTACTTC.

This clonotype was observed at least ten times. This sequence joins TRBV11-2 and TRBJ1-1, with a weak D call TRBD1 (5 bases). With 4 bases removed from V and 9 bases from J, the gap between germline ends came to 21 bases. CDR1 SGHAT and CDR2 FQNNGV come from the germline V gene. This CDR3 is 15 amino acids long. CDR3 sequence: CASSYSRGPVTKAFF. The CDR3 bases are TGTGCCAGCAGCTATTCCCGGGGACCGGTCACCAAAGCTTTCTTT.

In this sample, this clonotype turned up many times. V gene TRBV5-6 combines with J gene TRBJ1-3; D is unclear. V lost 1 base, J lost 2 bases, and 10 bases lay in between. The CDR3 extends over 15 amino acids. Germline V gene sequence: CDR1 SGHDT, CDR2 YYEEEE. CDR3 nucleotide sequence: TGTGCCAGCAGCTTGACGGCTGGGCCTGGAAACACCATATATTTT. Translating gives CASSLTAGPGNTIYF. The whole variable domain, remainder taken from reference TRBV5-6 and TRBJ1-3, is DAGVTQSPTHLIKTRGQQVTLRCSPKSGHDTVSWYQQALGQGPQFIFQYYEEEERQRGNFPDRFSGHQFPNYSSELNVNALLLGDSALYLCASSLTAGPGNTIYFGEGSWLTVV.

This clonotype has at least ten counts. V usage is TRBV7-3 and J usage is TRBJ1-1; D gene unclear. The V gene lost 4 bases and the J gene lost 8 bases, with 14 bases spanning the gap. Germline V lookup: CDR1 SGHTA, CDR2 FQGTGA. This CDR3 contains 13 residues. The CDR3 DNA sequence: TGTGCCAGCAGCTCCCATCCCGGGGAGGAAGCTTTCTTT. It yields the protein CASSSHPGEEAFF. The entire variable domain, with the rest obtained from reference TRBV7-3 and TRBJ1-1, is as follows: GAGVSQTPSNKVTEKGKYVELRCDPISGHTALYWYRQSLGQGPEFLIYFQGTGAADDSGLPNDRFFAVRPEGSVSTLKIQRTERGDSAVYLCASSSHPGEEAFFGQGTRLTVV.

The rearrangement links TRBV10-3 to TRBJ2-1; D might be TRBD1 (6 bases). The CDR3 contains 12 residues. Germline V gives CDR1 ENHRY, CDR2 SYGVKD. Trimming took 3 bases from V and 6 from J, leaving 6 bases between them. CDR3 in amino acids: CAISEGGNEQFF. The CDR3 DNA sequence: TGTGCCATCAGTGAAGGGGGCAATGAGCAGTTCTTC.